One and the same sample provided the 3 T cell receptor beta chains below, sequenced in a study of cytomegalovirus exposure and HLA in healthy donors. This PCR relied on a set of 60 Vbeta primers and 13 Jbeta primers. Repertoires were generated with immunoSEQ multiplex PCR, while TCRdb's copy carries only in-frame clones and drops some. The sample carries 95,000 to 150,000 clones, over 15% recorded once. Source material: PBMCs. These receptors came from a woman younger than 30 in good health and CMV-seronegative.

This clone was detected only a few times. V usage is TRBV19 and J usage is TRBJ1-4; TRBD1 aligns across 8 bases. The germline V gene encodes CDR1 LNHDA and CDR2 SQIVND (reference sequence). The CDR3 is 12 residues long. With 6 bases clipped from V and 8 bases from J, the junction kept 2 bases outside the gene matches. For the CDR3, the DNA is TGTGCCAGTAGGAGGACAGGGGAAAAACTGTTTTTT. It translates to CASRRTGEKLFF.

This clone was seen a handful of times. The chain links TRBV6-1 to TRBJ2-1; maybe TRBD1 (7 bases). Germline V gene lookup returns CDR1 MNHNS and CDR2 SASEGT. The CDR3 runs 13 residues. The V and J ends lost 7 bases and 4 bases respectively, with 11 bases between them. CDR3 sequence (DNA): TGTGCCAGCACCAGGGGGGCTTACAATGAGCAGTTCTTC. Translating gives CASTRGAYNEQFF.

Concerning this clone: This same CDR3 is encoded by further DNA sequences in the sample. This CDR3 reads CASRQGVNYGYTF. CDR3 nucleotides: TGTGCCAGCAGACAGGGAGTGAACTATGGCTACACCTTC. The chain joins TRBV7-2 to TRBJ1-2, with D perhaps matching TRBD1 (6 bases). V lost 6 bases and J lost 2, with 10 bases in between. The CDR3 spans 13 residues. CDR1 and CDR2 (germline): SGHTA, FQGNSA. The whole variable domain, remainder taken from reference TRBV7-2 and TRBJ1-2, is GAGVSQSPSNKVTEKGKDVELRCDPISGHTALYWYRQSLGQGLEFLIYFQGNSAPDKSGLPSDRFSAERTGGSVSTLTIQRTQQEDSAVYLCASRQGVNYGYTFGSGTRLTVV.